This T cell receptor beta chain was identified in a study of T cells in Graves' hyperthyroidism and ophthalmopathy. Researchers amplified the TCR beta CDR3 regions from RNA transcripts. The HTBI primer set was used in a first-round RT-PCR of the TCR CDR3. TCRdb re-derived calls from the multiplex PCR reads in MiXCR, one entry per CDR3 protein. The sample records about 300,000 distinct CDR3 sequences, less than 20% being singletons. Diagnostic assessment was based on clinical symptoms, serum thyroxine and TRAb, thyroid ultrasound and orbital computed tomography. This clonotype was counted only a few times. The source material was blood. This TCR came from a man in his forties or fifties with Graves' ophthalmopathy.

As DNA, the CDR3 is TGTGCCATCAGTGAGTCGAGTGGGTTGGGGGAAAAACTGTTTTTT. Protein: CAISESSGLGEKLFF. The chain is built from TRBV10-3 and TRBJ1-4; D is undetermined. The CDR3 runs to 15 residues. Per germline, CDR1 ENHRY and CDR2 SYGVKD. V lost 0 bases, J lost 8 bases, and 13 bases lay in between.